This TCR beta chain was sequenced in a study of shared clonotypes between healthy human individuals. The naive CD8 fraction comprised CD45RO-negative cells positively selected for CCR7 and excluded terminally differentiated effector memory CD45RA+ cells. The donors, all of them Caucasian adults, lived in Nashville, Tennessee. The junction had 6 bases not matched to a gene; V was cut back by 6 bases and J by 4 bases. The germline CDR1 and CDR2 sequences are ENHRY and SYGVKD. The CDR3 is made up of 14 amino acids. The count of this clone is one. As yet, its antigen is unknown. Original data processing: Junction-only sequences produced by ImmunoSEQ had no quality scores, so filtering differed. Assay used: immunoSEQ multiplex PCR; TCRdb lists only in-frame clones, some missing. V and J calls and clone size are copied from that table; D and trimming were computed from the DNA. In the table there are roughly 770,000 clones, 96% of which are singletons.

The study, taken as a whole, reports: Clonotype sharing among donors likely depends on sequencing depth.

The rearrangement links TRBV10-3 to TRBJ2-3; TRBD2 matches 8 bases. Sequencing was performed on naive CD8+ T cells sorted from blood. The receptor was isolated from a man aged 25-45 years in good health. The CDR3 DNA reads TGTGCCATCAGATTAGCGGGAACCGCAGATACGCAGTATTTT. Residues: CAIRLAGTADTQYF.